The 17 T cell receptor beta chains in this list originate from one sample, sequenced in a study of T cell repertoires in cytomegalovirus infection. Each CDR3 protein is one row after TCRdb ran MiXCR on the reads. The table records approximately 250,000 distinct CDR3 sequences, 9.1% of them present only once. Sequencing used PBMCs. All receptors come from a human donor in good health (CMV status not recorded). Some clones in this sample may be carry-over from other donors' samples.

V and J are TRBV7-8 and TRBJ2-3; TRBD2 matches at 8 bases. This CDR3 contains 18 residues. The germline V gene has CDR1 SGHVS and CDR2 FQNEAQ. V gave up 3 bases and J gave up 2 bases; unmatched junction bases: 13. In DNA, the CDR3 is TGTGCCAGCAGCTTCCCATCTACTAGCGGAATGTTCACAGATACGCAGTATTTT. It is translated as CASSFPSTSGMFTDTQYF.

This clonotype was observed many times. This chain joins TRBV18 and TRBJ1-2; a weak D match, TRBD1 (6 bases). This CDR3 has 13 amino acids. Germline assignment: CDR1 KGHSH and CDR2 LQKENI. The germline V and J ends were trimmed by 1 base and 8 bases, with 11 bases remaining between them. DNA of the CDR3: TGTGCCAGCTCACCACAGGACAGTGAGGGCTACACCTTC. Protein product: CASSPQDSEGYTF.

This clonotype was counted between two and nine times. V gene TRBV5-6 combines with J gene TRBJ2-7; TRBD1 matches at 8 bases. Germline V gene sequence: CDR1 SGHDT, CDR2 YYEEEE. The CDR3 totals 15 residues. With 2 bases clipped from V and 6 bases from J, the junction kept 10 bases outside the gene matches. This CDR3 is CASSFEGQGVSEQYF. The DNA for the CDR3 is TGTGCCAGCAGCTTCGAAGGACAGGGCGTATCCGAGCAGTACTTC.

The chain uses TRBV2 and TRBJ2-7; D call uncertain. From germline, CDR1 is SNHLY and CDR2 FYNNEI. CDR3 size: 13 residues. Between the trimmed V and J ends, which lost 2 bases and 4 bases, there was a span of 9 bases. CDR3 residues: CASSESEPYEQYF. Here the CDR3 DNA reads TGTGCCAGCAGTGAAAGTGAGCCATACGAGCAGTACTTC.

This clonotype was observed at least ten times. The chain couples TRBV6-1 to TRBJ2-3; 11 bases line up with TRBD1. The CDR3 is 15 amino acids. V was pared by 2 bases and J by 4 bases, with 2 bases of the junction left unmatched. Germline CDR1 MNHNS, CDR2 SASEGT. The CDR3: CASSERDRGADTQYF. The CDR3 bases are TGTGCCAGCAGTGAAAGGGACAGGGGGGCAGATACGCAGTATTTT.

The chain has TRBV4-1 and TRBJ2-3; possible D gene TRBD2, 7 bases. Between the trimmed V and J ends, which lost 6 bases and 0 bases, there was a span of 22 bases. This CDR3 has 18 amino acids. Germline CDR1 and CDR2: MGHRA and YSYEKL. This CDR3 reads CASRESGEGGFSTDTQYF. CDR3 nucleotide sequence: TGCGCCAGCAGGGAGTCGGGGGAGGGGGGTTTTAGCACAGATACGCAGTATTTT.

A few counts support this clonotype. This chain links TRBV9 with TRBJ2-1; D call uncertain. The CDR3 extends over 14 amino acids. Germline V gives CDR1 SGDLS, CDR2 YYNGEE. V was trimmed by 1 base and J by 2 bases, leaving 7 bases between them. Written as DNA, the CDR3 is TGTGCCAGCAGCGTACAGGCCGCCTACAATGAGCAGTTCTTC. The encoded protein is CASSVQAAYNEQFF.

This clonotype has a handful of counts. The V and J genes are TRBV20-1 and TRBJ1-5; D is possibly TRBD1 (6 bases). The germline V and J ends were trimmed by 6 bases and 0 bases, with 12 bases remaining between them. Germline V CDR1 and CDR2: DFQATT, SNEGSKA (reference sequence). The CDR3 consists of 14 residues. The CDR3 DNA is TGCAGTGCATCACAGGGATATAGCAATCAGCCCCAGCATTTT. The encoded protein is CSASQGYSNQPQHF.

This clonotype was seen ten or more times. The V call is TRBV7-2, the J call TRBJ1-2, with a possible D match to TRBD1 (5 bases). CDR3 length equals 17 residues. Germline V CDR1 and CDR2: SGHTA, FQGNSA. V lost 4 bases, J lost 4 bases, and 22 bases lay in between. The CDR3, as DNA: TGTGCCAGCAGCTCAAACCCCGGGGGGAGGGGCTCCTATGGCTACACCTTC. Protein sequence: CASSSNPGGRGSYGYTF.

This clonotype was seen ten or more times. CDR3 DNA: TGCAGTGCGCCCAAGGGGGAGAACAATCAGCCCCAGCATTTT. It is translated as CSAPKGENNQPQHF. The chain couples TRBV20-1 to TRBJ1-5, with D possibly matching TRBD1 (6 bases). This CDR3 spans 14 amino acids. V was pared by 6 bases and J by 3 bases, with 15 bases between. CDR1 and CDR2 (germline): DFQATT, SNEGSKA (reference sequence).

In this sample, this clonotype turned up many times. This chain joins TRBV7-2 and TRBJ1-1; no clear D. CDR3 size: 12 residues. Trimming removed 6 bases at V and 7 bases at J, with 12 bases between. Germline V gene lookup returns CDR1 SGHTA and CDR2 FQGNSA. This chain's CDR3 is CASSYSEDEAFF. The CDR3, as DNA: TGTGCCAGCAGTTATTCCGAGGATGAAGCTTTCTTT.

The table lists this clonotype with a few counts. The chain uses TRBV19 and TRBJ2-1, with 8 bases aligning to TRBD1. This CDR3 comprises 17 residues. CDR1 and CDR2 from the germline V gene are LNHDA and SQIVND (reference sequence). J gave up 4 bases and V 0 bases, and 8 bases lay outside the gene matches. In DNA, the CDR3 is TGTGCCAGTAGTATAGACGGGACAGGCGCTGGGTACAATGAGCAGTTCTTC. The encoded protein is CASSIDGTGAGYNEQFF.

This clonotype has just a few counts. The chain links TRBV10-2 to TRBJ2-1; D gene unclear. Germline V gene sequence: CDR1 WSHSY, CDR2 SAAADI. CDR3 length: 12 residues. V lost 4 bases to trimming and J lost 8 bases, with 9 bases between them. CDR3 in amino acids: CASSAGTDEQFF. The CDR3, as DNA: TGCGCCAGCAGTGCTGGAACGGATGAGCAGTTCTTC.

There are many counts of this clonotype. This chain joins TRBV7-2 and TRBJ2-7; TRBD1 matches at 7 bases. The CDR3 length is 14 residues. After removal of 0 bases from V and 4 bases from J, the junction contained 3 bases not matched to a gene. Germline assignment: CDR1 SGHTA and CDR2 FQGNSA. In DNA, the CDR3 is TGTGCCAGCAGCTTAGCAGGGGGCGATTACGAGCAGTACTTC. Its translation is CASSLAGGDYEQYF.

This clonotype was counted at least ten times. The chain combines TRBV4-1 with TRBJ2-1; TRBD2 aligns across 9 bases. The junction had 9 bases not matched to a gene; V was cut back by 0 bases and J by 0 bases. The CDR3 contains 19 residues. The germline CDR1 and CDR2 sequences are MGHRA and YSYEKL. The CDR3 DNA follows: TGCGCCAGCAGCCAAGATGGGCTAGCGGGGTCCAGCTCCTACAATGAGCAGTTCTTC. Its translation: CASSQDGLAGSSSYNEQFF.

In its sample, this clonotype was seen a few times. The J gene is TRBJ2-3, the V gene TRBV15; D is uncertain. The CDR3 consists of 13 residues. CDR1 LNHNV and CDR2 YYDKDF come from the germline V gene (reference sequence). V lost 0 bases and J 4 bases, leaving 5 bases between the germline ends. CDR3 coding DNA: TGTGCCACCAGCAGAGATGGCGCAGATACGCAGTATTTT. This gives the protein CATSRDGADTQYF.

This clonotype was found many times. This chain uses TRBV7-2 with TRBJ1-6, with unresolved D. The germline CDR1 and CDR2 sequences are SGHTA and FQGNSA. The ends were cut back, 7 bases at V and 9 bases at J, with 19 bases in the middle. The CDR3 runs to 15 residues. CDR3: CASTPTGGNSSPLHF. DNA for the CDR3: TGTGCCAGCACCCCTACCGGAGGGAATTCTTCACCCCTCCACTTT.